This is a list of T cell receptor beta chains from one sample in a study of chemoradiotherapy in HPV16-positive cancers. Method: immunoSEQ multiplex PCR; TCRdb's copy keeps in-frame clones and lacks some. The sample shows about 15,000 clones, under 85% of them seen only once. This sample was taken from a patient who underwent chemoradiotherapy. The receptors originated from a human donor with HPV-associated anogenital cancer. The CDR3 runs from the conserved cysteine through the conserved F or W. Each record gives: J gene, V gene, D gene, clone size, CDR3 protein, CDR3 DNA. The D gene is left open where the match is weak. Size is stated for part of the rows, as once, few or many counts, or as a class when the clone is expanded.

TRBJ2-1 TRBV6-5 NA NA CASSGPGEISNEQFF TGTGCCAGCAGTGGACCAGGAGAGATTAGTAATGAGCAGTTCTTC
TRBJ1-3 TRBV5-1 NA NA CASSLGISGNTIYF TGCGCCAGCAGCCTGGGGATCTCTGGAAACACCATATATTTT
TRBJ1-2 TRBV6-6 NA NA CASSYNAGAGYTF TGTGCCAGCAGTTACAATGCGGGGGCGGGCTACACCTTC
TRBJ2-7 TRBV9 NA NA CASSPDFYEQYF TGTGCCAGCAGCCCCGACTTTTACGAGCAGTACTTC
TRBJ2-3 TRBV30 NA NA CAWSGGDTQYF TGTGCCTGGTCCGGAGGGGATACGCAGTATTTT
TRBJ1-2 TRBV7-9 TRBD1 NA CASSLDRAGPNYGYTF TGTGCCAGCAGCTTGGACAGGGCAGGGCCTAACTATGGCTACACCTTC
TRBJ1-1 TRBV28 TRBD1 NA CASSLSLGQVNTEAFF TGTGCCAGCAGTTTGAGTCTAGGACAGGTTAACACTGAAGCTTTCTTT
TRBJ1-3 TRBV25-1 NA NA CASSDGRSGNTIYF TGTGCCAGCAGTGACGGACGCTCTGGAAACACCATATATTTT
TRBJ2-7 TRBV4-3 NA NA CASSRGTTHYEQYF TGCGCCAGCAGCCGAGGGACCACCCACTACGAGCAGTACTTC
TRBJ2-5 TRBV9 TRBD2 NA CASSVRAGGLGETQYF TGTGCCAGCAGCGTAAGGGCGGGGGGGCTTGGAGAGACCCAGTACTTC
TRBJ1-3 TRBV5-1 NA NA CASSLPGGLNTIYF TGCGCCAGCAGCCTACCCGGAGGCTTAAACACCATATATTTT
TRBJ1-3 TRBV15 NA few CATSREGSGNTIYF TGTGCCACCAGCAGAGAGGGCTCTGGAAACACCATATATTTT
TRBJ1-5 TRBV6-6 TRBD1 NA CASTPPTGGNQPQHF TGTGCCAGCACCCCGCCGACAGGGGGAAATCAGCCCCAGCATTTT
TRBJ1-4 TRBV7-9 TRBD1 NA CASSNQGASEKLFF TGTGCCAGCAGCAACCAGGGGGCAAGTGAAAAACTGTTTTTT
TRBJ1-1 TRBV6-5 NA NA CASTRSGGMNTEAFF TGTGCCAGCACCAGATCTGGGGGAATGAACACTGAAGCTTTCTTT
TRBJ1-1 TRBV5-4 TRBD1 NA CAIRLGDRYTEAFF TGTGCCATCCGACTGGGGGACAGGTACACTGAAGCTTTCTTT
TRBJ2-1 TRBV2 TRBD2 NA CASSQTHSGGYNEQFF TGTGCCAGCAGTCAAACCCACAGCGGGGGGTATAATGAGCAGTTCTTC
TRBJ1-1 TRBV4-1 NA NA CASSHPIGRMPWDTEAFF TGCGCCAGCAGCCACCCCATTGGACGGATGCCTTGGGACACTGAAGCTTTCTTT
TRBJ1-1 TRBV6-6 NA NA CASSYGGRTGEAFF TGTGCCAGCAGTTATGGGGGCCGAACAGGTGAAGCTTTCTTT
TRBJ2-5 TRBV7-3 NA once CASSRVGQSRETQYF TGTGCCAGCAGTCGGGTAGGGCAGTCTCGAGAGACCCAGTACTTC
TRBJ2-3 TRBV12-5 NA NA CASGAQLPLTLTSTDTQYF TGTGCTAGTGGTGCCCAACTCCCCCTGACGCTAACTAGCACAGATACGCAGTATTTT
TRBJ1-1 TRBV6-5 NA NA CASSYTTTGNTEAFF TGTGCCAGCAGTTACACAACGACGGGGAACACTGAAGCTTTCTTT
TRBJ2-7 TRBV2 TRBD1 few CASTKTGGYEQYF TGTGCCAGCACTAAGACAGGGGGCTACGAGCAGTACTTC
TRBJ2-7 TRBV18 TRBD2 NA CASSPNSGGAYEQYF TGTGCCAGCTCACCAAACAGCGGGGGGGCCTACGAGCAGTACTTC
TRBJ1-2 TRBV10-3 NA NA CAISESGTPGHYGYTF TGTGCCATCAGTGAGTCTGGGACCCCGGGGCACTATGGCTACACCTTC
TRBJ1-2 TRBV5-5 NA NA CASRLPGVKDGYTF TGTGCCAGCAGACTACCTGGGGTTAAGGATGGCTACACCTTC
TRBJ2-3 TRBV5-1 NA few CASSREGRPGQYF TGCGCCAGCAGCCGAGAAGGTAGACCGGGGCAGTATTTT
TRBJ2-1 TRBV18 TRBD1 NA CASSQQGAVNEQFF TGTGCCAGCTCCCAACAGGGGGCGGTAAATGAGCAGTTCTTC
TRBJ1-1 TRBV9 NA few CASSSPTSPEAFF TGTGCCAGCAGCTCACCCACGTCACCCGAAGCTTTCTTT
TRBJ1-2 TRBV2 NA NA CASSRDPGRNGYTF TGTGCCAGTTCGCGCGATCCGGGTCGTAATGGCTACACCTTC
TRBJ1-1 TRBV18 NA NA CASSPPSAYAEAFF TGTGCCAGCTCACCACCGTCCGCATACGCTGAAGCTTTCTTT
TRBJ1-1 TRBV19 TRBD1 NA CASKEQGQLINTEAFF TGTGCCAGTAAAGAACAGGGGCAGTTAATAAACACTGAAGCTTTCTTT
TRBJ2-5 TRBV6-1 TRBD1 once CASSTPTGTQETQYF TGTGCCAGCAGCACCCCGACAGGGACGCAAGAGACCCAGTACTTC
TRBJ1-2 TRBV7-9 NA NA CASSLGAFYGYTF TGTGCCAGCAGCTTGGGGGCTTTCTATGGCTACACCTTC
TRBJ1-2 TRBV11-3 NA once CASSLGGPNYGYTF TGTGCCAGCAGCTTGGGGGGGCCTAACTATGGCTACACCTTC
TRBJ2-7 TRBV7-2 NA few CASSLQVYEQYF TGTGCCAGCAGCTTACAGGTCTACGAGCAGTACTTC
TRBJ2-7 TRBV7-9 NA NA CASSAPRRFRDRDYEQYF TGTGCCAGCAGCGCTCCTCGTAGGTTCCGGGACCGAGACTACGAGCAGTACTTC
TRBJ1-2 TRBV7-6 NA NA CASSLGQPWDGYTF TGTGCCAGCAGCTTAGGTCAGCCCTGGGATGGCTACACCTTC
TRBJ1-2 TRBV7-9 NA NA CASSLTSNYGYTF TGTGCCAGCAGCTTAACCAGCAACTATGGCTACACCTTC
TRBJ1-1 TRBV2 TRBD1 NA CASRGTGNTEAFF TGTGCCAGCAGGGGGACAGGGAACACTGAAGCTTTCTTT
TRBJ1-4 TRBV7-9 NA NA CASSFGVGGNEKLFF TGTGCCAGCAGCTTTGGGGTAGGGGGGAATGAAAAACTGTTTTTT
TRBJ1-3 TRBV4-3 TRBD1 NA CASSQQDRPEGNTIYF TGCGCCAGCAGCCAACAGGACAGGCCGGAGGGAAACACCATATATTTT
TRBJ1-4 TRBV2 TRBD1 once CASSELRGRSEKLFF TGTGCCAGCAGTGAACTTAGGGGGCGAAGTGAAAAACTGTTTTTT
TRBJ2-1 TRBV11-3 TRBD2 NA CASSLVLAGAYSYNEQFF TGTGCCAGCAGCTTGGTTCTAGCGGGGGCTTACTCCTACAATGAGCAGTTCTTC
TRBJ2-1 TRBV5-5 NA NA CASSARGDDSYNEQFF TGTGCCAGCAGCGCCCGGGGCGACGATTCCTACAATGAGCAGTTCTTC
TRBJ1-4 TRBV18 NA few CASSREGEKLFF TGTGCCAGCTCACGCGAGGGCGAAAAACTGTTTTTT
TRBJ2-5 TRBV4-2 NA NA CASSQDTGQETQYF TGTGCCAGCAGCCAAGATACAGGCCAAGAGACCCAGTACTTC
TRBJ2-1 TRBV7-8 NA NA CASSFMDGTSGYWEFF TGTGCCAGCAGCTTTATGGACGGCACATCCGGGTATTGGGAGTTCTTC
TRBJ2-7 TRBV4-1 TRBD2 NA CASSQGLADYEQYF TGCGCCAGCAGCCAGGGACTAGCGGATTACGAGCAGTACTTC
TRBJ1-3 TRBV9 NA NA CASSVDLGGSSGNTIYF TGTGCCAGCAGCGTAGATCTGGGCGGAAGCTCTGGAAACACCATATATTTT
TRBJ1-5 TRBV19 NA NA CASRGTGNQPQHF TGTGCCAGTAGGGGAACTGGCAATCAGCCCCAGCATTTT
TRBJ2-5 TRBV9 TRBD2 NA CASSVAPGLAGGETQYF TGTGCCAGCAGCGTAGCCCCGGGACTAGCGGGGGGTGAGACCCAGTACTTC
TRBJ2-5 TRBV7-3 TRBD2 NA CASSLSTSGGLRTQYF TGTGCCAGCAGCCTGTCGACTAGCGGGGGGCTCCGGACCCAGTACTTC
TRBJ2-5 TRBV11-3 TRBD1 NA CASSSDREETQYF TGTGCCAGCAGCTCCGACAGGGAGGAGACCCAGTACTTC
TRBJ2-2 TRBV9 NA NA CASSEGTGTGELFF TGTGCCAGCAGCGAGGGGACCGGCACCGGGGAGCTGTTTTTT
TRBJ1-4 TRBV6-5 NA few CASSPTGLRREKLFF TGTGCCAGCAGCCCAACAGGGTTGCGGCGTGAAAAACTGTTTTTT
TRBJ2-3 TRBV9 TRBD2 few CASSASAGTSTDTQYF TGTGCCAGCAGCGCCTCAGCGGGGACTAGCACAGATACGCAGTATTTT
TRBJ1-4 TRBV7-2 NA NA CASSLGGVGNEKLFF TGTGCCAGCAGCTTAGGAGGGGTAGGAAATGAAAAACTGTTTTTT
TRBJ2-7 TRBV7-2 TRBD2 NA CASSSISGGAYEQYF TGTGCCAGCAGCTCAATTAGCGGGGGGGCCTACGAGCAGTACTTC